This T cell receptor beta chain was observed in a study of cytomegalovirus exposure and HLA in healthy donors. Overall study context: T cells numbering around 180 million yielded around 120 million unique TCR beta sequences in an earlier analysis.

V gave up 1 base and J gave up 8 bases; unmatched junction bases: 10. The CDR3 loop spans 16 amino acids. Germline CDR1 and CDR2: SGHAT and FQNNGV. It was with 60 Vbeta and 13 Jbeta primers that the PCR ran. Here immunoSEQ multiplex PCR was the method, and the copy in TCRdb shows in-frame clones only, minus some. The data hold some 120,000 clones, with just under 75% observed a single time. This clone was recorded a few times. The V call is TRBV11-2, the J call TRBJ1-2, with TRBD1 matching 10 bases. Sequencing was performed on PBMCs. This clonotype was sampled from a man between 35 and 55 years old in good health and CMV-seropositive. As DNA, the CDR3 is TGTGCCAGCAGCTTAGTGGGACAGGGGATGTCGCGGGGCTACACCTTC. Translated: CASSLVGQGMSRGYTF.